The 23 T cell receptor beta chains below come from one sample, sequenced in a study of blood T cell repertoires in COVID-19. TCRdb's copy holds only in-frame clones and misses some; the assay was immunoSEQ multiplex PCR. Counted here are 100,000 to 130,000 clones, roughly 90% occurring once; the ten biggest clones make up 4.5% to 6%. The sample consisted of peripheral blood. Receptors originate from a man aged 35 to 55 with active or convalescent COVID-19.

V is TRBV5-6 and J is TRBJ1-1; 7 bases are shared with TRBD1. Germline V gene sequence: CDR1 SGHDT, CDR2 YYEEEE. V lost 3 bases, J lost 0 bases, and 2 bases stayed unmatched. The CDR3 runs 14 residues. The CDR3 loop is CASSSTGLNTEAFF. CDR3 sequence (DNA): TGTGCCAGCAGCTCGACAGGGTTGAACACTGAAGCTTTCTTT.

CDR3 in DNA: TGTGCCAGCTTTTCAGGGTCCCGCTCCTACGAGCAGTACTTC. Translating it yields CASFSGSRSYEQYF. The V gene is TRBV6-5, the J gene TRBJ2-7; D possibly corresponds to TRBD1 (5 bases). Germline lookup yields CDR1 MNHEY and CDR2 SVGAGI. Trimming took 8 bases from V and 0 from J, leaving 14 bases between them. The CDR3 is 14 amino acids.

The CDR3 protein is CASNPQAFGTYEQYF. In DNA form, the CDR3 reads TGTGCCAGCAATCCGCAGGCCTTTGGCACCTACGAGCAGTACTTC. The V call is TRBV28, the J call TRBJ2-7, with D unresolved. V gave up 7 bases and J gave up 2 bases, with 18 bases separating them. Germline lookup yields CDR1 MDHEN and CDR2 SYDVKM. The CDR3 has 15 amino acids.

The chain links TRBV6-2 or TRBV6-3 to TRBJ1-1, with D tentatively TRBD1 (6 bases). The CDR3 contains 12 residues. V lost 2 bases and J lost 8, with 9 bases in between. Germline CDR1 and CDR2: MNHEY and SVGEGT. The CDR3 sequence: CASSYPGQEAFF. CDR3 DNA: TGTGCCAGCAGTTACCCGGGACAAGAAGCTTTCTTT.

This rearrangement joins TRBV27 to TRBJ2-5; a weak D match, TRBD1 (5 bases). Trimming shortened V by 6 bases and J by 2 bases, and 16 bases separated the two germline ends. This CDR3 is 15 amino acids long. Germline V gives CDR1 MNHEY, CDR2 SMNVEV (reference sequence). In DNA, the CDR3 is TGTGCCAGCAGGGGGCTAATATACCTACAAGAGACCCAGTACTTC. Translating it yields CASRGLIYLQETQYF.

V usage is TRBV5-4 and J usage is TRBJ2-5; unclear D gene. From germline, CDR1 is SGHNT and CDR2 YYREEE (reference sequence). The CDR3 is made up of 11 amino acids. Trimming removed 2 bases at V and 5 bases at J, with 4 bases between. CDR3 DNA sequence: TGTGCCAGCAGCTTTTCTGAGACCCAGTACTTC. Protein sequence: CASSFSETQYF.

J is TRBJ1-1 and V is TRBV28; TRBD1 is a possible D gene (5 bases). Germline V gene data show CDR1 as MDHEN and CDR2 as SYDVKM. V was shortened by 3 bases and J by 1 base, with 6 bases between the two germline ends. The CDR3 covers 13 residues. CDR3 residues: CASSFGQNTEAFF. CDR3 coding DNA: TGTGCCAGCAGTTTTGGACAGAACACTGAAGCTTTCTTT.

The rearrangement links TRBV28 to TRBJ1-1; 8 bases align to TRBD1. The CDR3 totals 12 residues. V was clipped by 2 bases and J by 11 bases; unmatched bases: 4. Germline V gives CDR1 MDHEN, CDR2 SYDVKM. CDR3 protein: CASSLVTGGAFF. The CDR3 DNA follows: TGTGCCAGCAGTTTAGTCACAGGGGGTGCTTTCTTT.

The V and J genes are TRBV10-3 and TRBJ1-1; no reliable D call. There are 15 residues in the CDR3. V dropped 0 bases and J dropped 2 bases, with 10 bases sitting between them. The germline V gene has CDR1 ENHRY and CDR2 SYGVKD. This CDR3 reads CAISESAQANTEAFF. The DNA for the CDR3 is TGTGCCATCAGTGAGTCGGCGCAGGCCAACACTGAAGCTTTCTTT.

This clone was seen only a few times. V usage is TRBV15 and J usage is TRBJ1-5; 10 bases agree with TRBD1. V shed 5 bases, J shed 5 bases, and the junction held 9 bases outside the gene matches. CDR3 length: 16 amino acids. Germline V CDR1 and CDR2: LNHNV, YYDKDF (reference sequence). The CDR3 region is CATSLTGTGVYQPQHF. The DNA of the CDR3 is TGTGCCACCAGCTTAACCGGGACAGGGGTTTATCAGCCCCAGCATTTT.

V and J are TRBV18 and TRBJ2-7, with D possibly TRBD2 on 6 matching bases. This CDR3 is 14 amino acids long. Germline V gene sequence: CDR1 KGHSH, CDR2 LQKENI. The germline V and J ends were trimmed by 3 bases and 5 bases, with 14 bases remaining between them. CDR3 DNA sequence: TGTGCCAGCTCACCCCTATTGACGGGGGACGAGCAGTACTTC. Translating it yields CASSPLLTGDEQYF.

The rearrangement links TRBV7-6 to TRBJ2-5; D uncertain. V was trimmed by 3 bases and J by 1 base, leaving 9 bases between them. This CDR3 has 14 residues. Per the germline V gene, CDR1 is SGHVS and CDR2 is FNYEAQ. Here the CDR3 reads CASSFQAAQETQYF. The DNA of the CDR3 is TGTGCCAGCAGCTTTCAGGCCGCCCAAGAGACCCAGTACTTC.

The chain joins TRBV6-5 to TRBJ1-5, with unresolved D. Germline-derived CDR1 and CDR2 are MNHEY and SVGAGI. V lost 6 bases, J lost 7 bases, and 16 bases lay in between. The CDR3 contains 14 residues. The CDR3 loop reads CASSDFTGWQPQHF. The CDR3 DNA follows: TGTGCCAGCAGCGACTTCACCGGCTGGCAGCCCCAGCATTTT.

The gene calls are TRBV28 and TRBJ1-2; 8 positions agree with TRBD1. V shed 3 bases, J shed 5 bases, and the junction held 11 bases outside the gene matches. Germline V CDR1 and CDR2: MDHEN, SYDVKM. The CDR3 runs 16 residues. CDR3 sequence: CASSFAGGAAVYGYTF. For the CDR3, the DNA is TGTGCCAGCAGTTTTGCAGGGGGCGCCGCTGTGTATGGCTACACCTTC.

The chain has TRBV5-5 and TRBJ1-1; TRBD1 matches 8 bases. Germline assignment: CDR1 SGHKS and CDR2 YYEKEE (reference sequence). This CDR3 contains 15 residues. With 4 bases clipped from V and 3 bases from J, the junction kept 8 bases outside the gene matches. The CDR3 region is CASSLLTGEYTEAFF. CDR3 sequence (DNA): TGTGCCAGCAGCCTATTGACAGGGGAGTACACTGAAGCTTTCTTT.

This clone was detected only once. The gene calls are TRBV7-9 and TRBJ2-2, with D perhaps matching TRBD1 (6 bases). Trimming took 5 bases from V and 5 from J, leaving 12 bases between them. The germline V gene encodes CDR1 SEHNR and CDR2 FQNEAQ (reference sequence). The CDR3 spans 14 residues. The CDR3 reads CASSPGTQTGELFF. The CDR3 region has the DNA TGTGCCAGCAGCCCCGGGACACAAACCGGGGAGCTGTTTTTT. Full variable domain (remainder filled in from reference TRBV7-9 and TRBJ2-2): DTGVSQNPRHKITKRGQNVTFRCDPISEHNRLYWYRQTLGQGPEFLTYFQNEAQLEKSRLLSDRFSAERPKGSFSTLEIQRTEQGDSAMYLCASSPGTQTGELFFGEGSRLTVL.

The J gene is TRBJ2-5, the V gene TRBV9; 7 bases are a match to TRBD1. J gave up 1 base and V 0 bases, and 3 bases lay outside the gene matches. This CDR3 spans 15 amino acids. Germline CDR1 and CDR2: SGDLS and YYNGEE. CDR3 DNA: TGTGCCAGCAGCGTAGTGGGGACAGCCCAAGAGACCCAGTACTTC. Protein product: CASSVVGTAQETQYF.

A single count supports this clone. CDR3 sequence: CASSQGTLNPGSGTNLYEQYF. The CDR3 DNA sequence: TGCGCCAGCAGCCAAGGAACCTTAAACCCCGGGAGCGGCACGAACCTATACGAGCAGTACTTC. This chain uses TRBV4-3 with TRBJ2-7; a weak D match, TRBD2 (6 bases). The CDR3 covers 21 residues. Between the trimmed V and J ends, which lost 1 base and 4 bases, there was a span of 32 bases. Germline V gene data show CDR1 as LGHNA and CDR2 as YSLEER.

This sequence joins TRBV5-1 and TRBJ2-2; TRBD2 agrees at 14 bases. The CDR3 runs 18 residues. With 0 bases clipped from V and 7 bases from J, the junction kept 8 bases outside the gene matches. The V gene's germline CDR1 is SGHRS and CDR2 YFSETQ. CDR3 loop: CASSLEGTSGRGIGELFF. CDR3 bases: TGCGCCAGCAGCTTGGAAGGGACTAGCGGGAGAGGGATCGGGGAGCTGTTTTTT.

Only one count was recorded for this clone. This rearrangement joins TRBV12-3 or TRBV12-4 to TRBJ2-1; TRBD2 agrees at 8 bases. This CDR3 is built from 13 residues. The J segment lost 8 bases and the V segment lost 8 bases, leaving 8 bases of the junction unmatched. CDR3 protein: CASWGLGGDEQFF. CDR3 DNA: TGTGCCAGCTGGGGACTAGGGGGGGATGAGCAGTTCTTC.

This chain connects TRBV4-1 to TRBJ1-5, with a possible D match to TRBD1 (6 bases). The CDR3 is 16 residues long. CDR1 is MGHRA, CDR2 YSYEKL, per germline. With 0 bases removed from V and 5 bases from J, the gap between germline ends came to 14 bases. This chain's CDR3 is CASSQDGGRDHQPQHF. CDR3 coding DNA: TGCGCCAGCAGCCAAGATGGGGGCAGGGACCATCAGCCCCAGCATTTT.

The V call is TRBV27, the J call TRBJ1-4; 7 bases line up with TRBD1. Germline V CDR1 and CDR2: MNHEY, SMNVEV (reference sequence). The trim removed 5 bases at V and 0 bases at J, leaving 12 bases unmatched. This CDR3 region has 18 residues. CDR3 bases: TGTGCCAGCAGTCCCCTCGGGACAGATCTTTCAACTAATGAAAAACTGTTTTTT. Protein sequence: CASSPLGTDLSTNEKLFF.

This CDR3 is CASSPYRAMNTEAFF. The CDR3, as DNA: TGTGCCAGCAGTCCATACAGGGCAATGAACACTGAAGCTTTCTTT. The chain carries TRBV28 and TRBJ1-1; tentatively, D is TRBD1 (6 bases). CDR3 length equals 15 residues. CDR1 and CDR2 (germline): MDHEN, SYDVKM. Trimming took 5 bases from V and 0 from J, leaving 13 bases between them. The full variable domain, its missing parts supplied by reference TRBV28 and TRBJ1-1, is DVKVTQSSRYLVKRTGEKVFLECVQDMDHENMFWYRQDPGLGLRLIYFSYDVKMKEKGDIPEGYSVSREKKERFSLILESASTNQTSMYLCASSPYRAMNTEAFFGQGTRLTVV.